This TCR beta chain was obtained from a study of post-analysis software for immune sequencing data. This CDR3 contains 17 residues. Germline V gene data show CDR1 as KGHDR and CDR2 as SFDVKD. Trimming took 9 bases from V and 8 from J; bases not matched to a gene: 17. Study-level points and caveats: Samples from one preparation batch, clustered by F measure, grouped strongly together. Higher frequency in patients than in controls was seen for about five TRBV segments, with TRBV5-6, TRBV5-1 and TRBV20-1 among them.

Unique molecular identifiers were present in the TCR beta cDNA libraries. Using its own MiXCR run on the PCR reads, TCRdb lists one record per CDR3 protein. The profile shows some 800,000 distinct CDR3 sequences, about 43% of them singletons. Details on this clonotype: Its specificity is unknown.

The rearrangement links TRBV24-1 to TRBJ2-1; the match to TRBD2 covers 11 bases. The TCR was taken from a girl aged 10-17 years with multiple sclerosis. What was sequenced was blood. This chain's CDR3 is CATGGTSGANGGYEQFF. The CDR3 region has the DNA TGTGCCACCGGAGGGACTAGCGGCGCCAATGGTGGATATGAGCAGTTCTTC.